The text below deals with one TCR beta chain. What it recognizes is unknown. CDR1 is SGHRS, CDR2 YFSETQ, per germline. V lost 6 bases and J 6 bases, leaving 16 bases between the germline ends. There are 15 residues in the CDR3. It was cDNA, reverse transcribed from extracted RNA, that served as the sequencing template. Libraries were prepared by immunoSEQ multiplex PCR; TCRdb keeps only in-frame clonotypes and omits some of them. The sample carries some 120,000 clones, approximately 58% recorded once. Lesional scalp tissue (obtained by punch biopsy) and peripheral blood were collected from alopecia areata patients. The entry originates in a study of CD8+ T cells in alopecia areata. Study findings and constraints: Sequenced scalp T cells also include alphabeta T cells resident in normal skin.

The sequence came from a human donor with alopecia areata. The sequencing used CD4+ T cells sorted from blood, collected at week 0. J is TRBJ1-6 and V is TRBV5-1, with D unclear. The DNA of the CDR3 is TGCGCCAGCACCCCGGATAGGATACCTAATTCACCCCTCCACTTT. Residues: CASTPDRIPNSPLHF.